What follows are 21 T cell receptor beta chains derived from one specimen sequenced in a study of blood T cells in healthy people across ages. Combining a sample-barcoded 5' primer with a J-beta primer mix, a second PCR ran for roughly 6 to 11 cycles. Each CDR3 protein gets one entry after TCRdb re-called the 5' RACE reads with MiXCR. The table lists 550,000 to 800,000 distinct CDR3 sequences, around a fifth of them singletons, with roughly 3.6% in the top ten. The specimen sequenced was blood. The origin of the receptors is a man between 65 and 80 years old in good health.

This clonotype was picked up a small number of times. The V and J genes are TRBV6-5 and TRBJ2-3, with D possibly called TRBD1 or TRBD2 (5 bases each). Trimming removed 4 bases at V and 7 bases at J, with 18 bases between. This CDR3 comprises 15 residues. Germline CDR1 reads MNHEY; CDR2 reads SVGAGI. CDR3 residues: CASSSDPEGIYTQYF. The DNA of the CDR3 is TGTGCCAGCAGTTCGGACCCCGAGGGGATCTATACGCAGTATTTT.

This clonotype turned up a few times. The genes are TRBV20-1 and TRBJ2-1; D remains ambiguous. V dropped 0 bases and J dropped 0 bases, with 9 bases sitting between them. Germline lookup yields CDR1 DFQATT and CDR2 SNEGSKA (reference sequence). CDR3 size: 15 residues. CDR3 sequence (DNA): TGCAGTGCTAGAGATCTTGGTAGCTCCTACAATGAGCAGTTCTTC. Its protein is CSARDLGSSYNEQFF.

This clonotype appeared a few times. J is TRBJ2-1 and V is TRBV19; D is perhaps TRBD2 (6 bases). The V end lost 1 base, the J end lost 0 bases, and 10 bases lay between the germline ends. Per the germline V gene, CDR1 is LNHDA and CDR2 is SQIVND (reference sequence). The CDR3 length is 16 residues. The CDR3 nucleotides are TGTGCCAGTAGTATAGGAGGAGGGAGCTCCTACAATGAGCAGTTCTTC. It translates to CASSIGGGSSYNEQFF.

Only a few counts were recorded for this clonotype. The chain combines TRBV12-3 or TRBV12-4 with TRBJ2-5; D gene uncertain. The J call is uncertain, as TRBJ2-7 better fits the DNA end. CDR3 length: 12 amino acids. The DNA of the CDR3 is TGTGCCAGCAGTTTTCCTGGGTCCGAGCAGTACTTC. This gives the protein CASSFPGSEQYF.

Of note for this clonotype: A junction end diverges from the germline sequence, so it may reflect a read error. V and J are TRBV5-1 and TRBJ1-4, with TRBD1 identical over 7 bases. Germline lookup yields CDR1 SGHRS and CDR2 YFSETQ. This CDR3 is 14 amino acids long. The CDR3: CASSRQGDREKLSF. CDR3 nucleotides: TGCGCCAGCAGCCGTCAGGGGGATAGGGAAAAACTGTCTTTT.

CDR3 sequence reads: CASSPGPVHNSPLHF. CDR3 nucleotides: TGTGCCAGCAGTCCCGGACCGGTTCATAATTCACCCCTCCACTTT. The chain links TRBV28 to TRBJ1-6, with no clear D. CDR1 is MDHEN, CDR2 SYDVKM, per germline. The CDR3 extends over 15 amino acids. V lost 5 bases, J lost 5 bases, and 13 bases lay in between.

This rearrangement joins TRBV10-3 to TRBJ2-3; TRBD2 aligns across 12 bases. This CDR3 contains 14 residues. The ends lost 7 bases at V and 2 bases at J; junction bases unmatched: 1. CDR1 is ENHRY, CDR2 SYGVKD, per germline. The CDR3 DNA reads as TGTGCCATCACTAGCGGGAGGGTCACAGATACGCAGTATTTT. It specifies CAITSGRVTDTQYF.

The rearrangement uses TRBV7-2 and TRBJ2-2, with TRBD1 identical over 8 bases. There are 15 residues in the CDR3. CDR1 is SGHTA and CDR2 is FQGNSA in the germline V gene. Trimming at V came to 5 bases and at J to 0 bases, leaving 2 bases not matched to a gene. CDR3 amino acids: CASSPGQANTGELFF. The CDR3 DNA follows: TGTGCCAGCAGCCCGGGACAGGCGAACACCGGGGAGCTGTTTTTT.

This clonotype was seen more than once but under ten times. This sequence joins TRBV6-5 and TRBJ2-2; D is unclear. This CDR3 is 15 amino acids long. V gave up 5 bases and J gave up 0 bases, with 10 bases separating them. Germline CDR1 MNHEY, CDR2 SVGAGI. The CDR3 nucleotides are TGTGCCAGCAGTCCTCTGACACCGAACACCGGGGAGCTGTTTTTT. Translation: CASSPLTPNTGELFF.

This clonotype was found a few times. This sequence joins TRBV10-3 and TRBJ2-5; D is perhaps TRBD2 (5 bases). The V end lost 3 bases, the J end lost 5 bases, and 13 bases lay between the germline ends. Germline CDR1 ENHRY, CDR2 SYGVKD. The CDR3 has 14 residues. This CDR3 is CAISEGGLKETQYF. The CDR3 DNA reads TGTGCCATCAGTGAAGGCGGGCTGAAGGAGACCCAGTACTTC.

This chain connects TRBV6-6 to TRBJ2-5; tentatively, D is TRBD1 (5 bases). The germline V gene encodes CDR1 MNHNY and CDR2 SVGAGI (reference sequence). This CDR3 contains 14 residues. V dropped 5 bases and J dropped 0 bases, with 10 bases sitting between them. The CDR3 sequence is CASSKTEYQETQYF. The DNA of the CDR3 is TGTGCCAGCAGTAAGACAGAGTACCAAGAGACCCAGTACTTC.

A few counts support this clonotype. The chain links TRBV20-1 to TRBJ2-7, with D unresolved. There are 13 residues in the CDR3. With 5 bases removed from V and 4 bases from J, the gap between germline ends came to 15 bases. CDR1 DFQATT and CDR2 SNEGSKA come from the germline V gene (reference sequence). DNA for the CDR3: TGCAGTGCTTTAGACTCGATGTCGTACGAGCAGTACTTC. Translation gives CSALDSMSYEQYF.

The chain is built from TRBV7-9 and TRBJ2-7; tentatively, D is TRBD2 (5 bases). CDR3 length: 14 amino acids. Trimming took 4 bases from V and 1 from J, leaving 11 bases between them. From germline, CDR1 is SEHNR and CDR2 FQNEAQ (reference sequence). For the CDR3, the DNA is TGTGCCAGCAGCTCCTGGCCGGGATCCTACGAGCAGTACTTC. Translated, it gives CASSSWPGSYEQYF. Filled out from reference TRBV7-9 and TRBJ2-7, the complete variable domain reads DTGVSQNPRHKITKRGQNVTFRCDPISEHNRLYWYRQTLGQGPEFLTYFQNEAQLEKSRLLSDRFSAERPKGSFSTLEIQRTEQGDSAMYLCASSSWPGSYEQYFGPGTRLTVT.

This clonotype was seen only a few times. The junction departs from germline at one end; a sequencing error may be responsible. The chain links TRBV20-1 to TRBJ2-5; D might be TRBD1 or TRBD2, each matching 5 bases. Looked up from germline, CDR1 is DFQATT and CDR2 is SNEGSKA (reference sequence). The CDR3 sequence is 13 residues long. CDR3 loop: CSAREGETNEQCF. CDR3 nucleotides: TGCAGTGCTAGAGAGGGGGAGACCAACGAGCAGTGCTTC.

The chain uses TRBV12-3 or TRBV12-4 and TRBJ2-1, with D unresolved. Trimming left V 5 bases short and J 10 bases short, with 12 bases between. CDR3 size: 12 residues. The CDR3 is CASSLLRWEQFF. The DNA of the CDR3 is TGTGCCAGCAGTCTCCTCCGGTGGGAGCAGTTCTTC.

In this sample, this clonotype turned up a few times. The chain combines TRBV14 with TRBJ2-3; unclear D gene. The CDR3 has 14 amino acids. With 4 bases removed from V and 1 base from J, the gap between germline ends came to 9 bases. Germline-derived CDR1 and CDR2 are SGHDN and FVKESK. The CDR3 sequence: CASSRQYRTDTQYF. CDR3 bases: TGTGCCAGCAGCCGACAATATCGCACAGATACGCAGTATTTT.

This chain uses TRBV4-3 with TRBJ2-3; tentatively, D is TRBD2 (6 bases). V lost 0 bases and J lost 3, with 16 bases in between. CDR1 is LGHNA, CDR2 YSLEER, per germline. CDR3 length: 17 amino acids. DNA of the CDR3: TGCGCCAGCAGCCAAGATCGGGGCGGGGACCCAACAGATACGCAGTATTTT. Its protein product is CASSQDRGGDPTDTQYF.

The sample holds a few counts of this clonotype. DNA of the CDR3: TGTGCCAGCACCTACGAGGCCTCCTACAATGAGCAGTTCTTC. It yields the protein CASTYEASYNEQFF. The chain is built from TRBV2 and TRBJ2-1; no firm D call. This CDR3 spans 14 amino acids. Germline V gene data show CDR1 as SNHLY and CDR2 as FYNNEI. V was cut by 7 bases and J by 0 bases, with 10 bases left in between.

This CDR3 is CASRRGGAYNEQFF. CDR3 coding DNA: TGTGCCAGTCGCCGCGGAGGGGCCTACAATGAGCAGTTCTTC. V and J are TRBV6-1 and TRBJ2-1; the D gene is possibly TRBD2 (6 bases). Germline CDR1 MNHNS, CDR2 SASEGT. The CDR3 consists of 14 residues. V lost 9 bases to trimming and J lost 2 bases, with 14 bases between them.

This chain connects TRBV4-1 to TRBJ1-5; unclear D gene. Between the trimmed V and J ends, which lost 2 bases and 5 bases, there was a span of 10 bases. Per germline, CDR1 MGHRA and CDR2 YSYEKL. CDR3 length: 14 residues. The CDR3 here is CASSQTLTHQPQHF. The CDR3 bases are TGCGCCAGCAGCCAAACACTAACGCATCAGCCCCAGCATTTT.

This clonotype has more than one count but fewer than ten. The chain recombines TRBV2 with TRBJ2-7, with D possibly TRBD1 on 5 matching bases. CDR1 is SNHLY, CDR2 FYNNEI, per germline. V dropped 5 bases and J dropped 2 bases, with 13 bases sitting between them. This CDR3 region has 14 residues. CDR3 residues: CASSRQSTAYEQYF. The CDR3 DNA sequence: TGTGCCAGCAGTCGACAGTCCACGGCCTACGAGCAGTACTTC. Filled out from reference TRBV2 and TRBJ2-7, the complete variable domain reads EPEVTQTPSHQVTQMGQEVILRCVPISNHLYFYWYRQILGQKVEFLVSFYNNEISEKSEIFDDQFSVERPDGSNFTLKIRSTKLEDSAMYFCASSRQSTAYEQYFGPGTRLTVT.